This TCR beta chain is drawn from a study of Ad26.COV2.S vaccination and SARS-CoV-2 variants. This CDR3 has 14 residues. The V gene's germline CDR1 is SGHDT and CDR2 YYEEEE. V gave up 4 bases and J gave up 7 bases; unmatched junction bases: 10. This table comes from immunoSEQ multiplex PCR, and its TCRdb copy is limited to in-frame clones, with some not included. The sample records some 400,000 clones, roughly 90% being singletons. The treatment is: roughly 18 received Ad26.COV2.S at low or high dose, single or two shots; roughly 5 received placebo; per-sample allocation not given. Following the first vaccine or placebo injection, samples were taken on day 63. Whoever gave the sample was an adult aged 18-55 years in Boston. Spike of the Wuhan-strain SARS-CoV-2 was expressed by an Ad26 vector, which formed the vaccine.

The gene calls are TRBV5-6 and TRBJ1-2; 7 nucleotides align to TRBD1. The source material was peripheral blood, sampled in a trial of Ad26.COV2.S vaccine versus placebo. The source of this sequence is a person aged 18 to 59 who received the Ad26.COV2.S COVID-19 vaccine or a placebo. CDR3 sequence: CASSPTGLVGGYTF. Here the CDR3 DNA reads TGTGCCAGCAGCCCGACAGGGTTGGTGGGTGGCTACACCTTC. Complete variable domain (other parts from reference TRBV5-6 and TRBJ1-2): DAGVTQSPTHLIKTRGQQVTLRCSPKSGHDTVSWYQQALGQGPQFIFQYYEEEERQRGNFPDRFSGHQFPNYSSELNVNALLLGDSALYLCASSPTGLVGGYTFGSGTRLTVV.